This T cell receptor (beta chain) originates from a study of T cell responses to AZD1222 COVID-19 vaccine. Study conclusions and caveats: Unmutated regions of variants are reportedly targeted by nearly half of spike-specific TCRs.

The table came from immunoSEQ multiplex PCR; TCRdb's copy has only in-frame clones and leaves some out. Of 150,000 to 200,000 clones listed, approximately 92% are singletons. Per the germline V gene, CDR1 is LGHNA and CDR2 is YNFKEQ. This CDR3 region has 20 residues. V lost 4 bases and J lost 0; bases outside the gene matches: 19. Points on this clone: What it binds is not known.

The V call is TRBV4-2, the J call TRBJ2-7; 9 positions match TRBD2. The sample here was peripheral blood, taken on day 0 of AZD1222 vaccination. This TCR was sampled from an adult in good health. This chain's CDR3 is CASSPKILAGYQTTSYEQYF. Written as DNA, the CDR3 is TGTGCCAGCAGCCCCAAGATCCTAGCGGGATATCAAACTACCTCCTACGAGCAGTACTTC.